This TCR beta chain was sequenced for a study of regulatory T cells in long-lasting Graves disease. The TCR beta library used iRepertoire HTBI primers with Arm-PCR amplification of CDR3. TCRdb used MiXCR to reprocess the multiplex PCR reads, holding one entry per CDR3 protein. Here the sample spans 560,000 or so distinct CDR3 sequences, approximately 16% being singletons. Concerning this clonotype: A read error may account for a junction end that differs from germline.

The time point: newly diagnosed GD, antithyroid drugs for less than 3 months. Isolated PBMC RNA provided the starting material for the TCR library. A further study also used this sample, focusing on T cells in Graves' hyperthyroidism and ophthalmopathy.

This clonotype was sampled from a man younger than 35 with Graves disease. This specimen was peripheral blood mononuclear cells (PBMCs), taken at new diagnosis, from a patient treated with antithyroid drugs.

CDR3 sequence (DNA): TGTGCCAGCGCCGCCTCGACAGGGGGTGACTATGGCTACGCCTTC. Its protein product is CASAASTGGDYGYAF. The chain employs TRBV27 and TRBJ1-2, with TRBD1 matching 9 bases. The germline V gene has CDR1 MNHEY and CDR2 SMNVEV (reference sequence). The CDR3 covers 15 residues.